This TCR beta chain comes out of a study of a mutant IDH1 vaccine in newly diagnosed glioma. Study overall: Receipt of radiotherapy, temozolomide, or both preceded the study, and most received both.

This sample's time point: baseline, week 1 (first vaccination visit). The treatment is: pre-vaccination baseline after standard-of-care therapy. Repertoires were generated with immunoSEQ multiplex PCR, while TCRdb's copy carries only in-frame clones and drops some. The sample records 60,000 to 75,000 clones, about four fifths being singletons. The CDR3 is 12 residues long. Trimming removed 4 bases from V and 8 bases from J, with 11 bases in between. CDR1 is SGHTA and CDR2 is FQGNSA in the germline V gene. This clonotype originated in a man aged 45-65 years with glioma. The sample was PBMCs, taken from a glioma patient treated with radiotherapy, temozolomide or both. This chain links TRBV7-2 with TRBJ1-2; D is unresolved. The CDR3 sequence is CASSSVPLGYTF. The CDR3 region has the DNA TGTGCCAGCAGCTCCGTCCCGCTGGGCTACACCTTC.